This T cell receptor beta chain emerged from a study of blood T cells in healthy people across ages (dated by TCRdb to about 2015). Background on the whole study: Template switching captured roughly one uniquely barcoded TCR beta cDNA molecule per two T cells in model experiments. To track age-related changes in TCR beta repertoire diversity, the study relied on deep sequencing normalized with unique cDNA molecular identifiers. To avoid experimental bias, donors of different ages were spread randomly across the sequencing lanes. Donors were grouped into four age groups: young (average 16 years), middle-aged (39), aged (around 66) and long-lived (approximately 81). Two additional independent replicas of 1 million unique cDNA reads from the same blood draw were analyzed for two donors (one aged 18 to 30 and one aged 80 or older). What the authors observed across the whole study: A strong correlation was found between observed TCR beta diversity and the percentage of naive T cells measured by flow cytometry. Conclusive comparison of naive and antigen-experienced compartments was prevented by the profiling of bulk unsorted PBMCs. Because the CMV infection status of the donors was unknown, age-related changes in expanded clonotypes may potentially have been confounded. Compared with the aged group, the long-lived group had more naive CD4+ T cells, fewer expanded clones and increased TCR diversity, suggesting age selection. Estimates of total diversity from one million sequenced T cells were regarded as lower bounds and underestimates. Observed TCR beta diversity per million T cells fell roughly linearly with age, and a significant reduction was already apparent by age roughly 41.

As encoded in the germline V gene (reference sequence), CDR1 is DFQATT while CDR2 is SNEGSKA. The CDR3 sequence holds 16 residues, the cysteine and phenylalanine included. Only the CDR3 region is kept as DNA, spanning 48 bases read in frame from base 1. Libraries were made using 5' RACE. Sequencing was carried out with an Illumina HiSeq 2500. A second PCR of roughly 7 to 11 cycles was run with a J-beta primer mix and a sample-barcoded 5' primer. Each TCR beta cDNA molecule received a unique molecular identifier from a template-switch 5' adaptor carrying 12 random nucleotides. At least 3 million CDR3-containing paired-end reads were obtained from each sample. First-strand cDNA synthesis was performed from all RNA using the Mint cDNA synthesis kit, with priming by a TRBC-specific oligonucleotide. Following uracil-DNA glycosylase treatment, a first 18-cycle PCR with universal primers M1SS and BC2_uni_R was performed on all cDNA. The original pipeline was this. For normalization, 1 million high-quality reads, each with a distinct molecular identifier, were randomly selected from each sample. Instead of being binned into consensus sequences, reads that shared molecular identifiers were thrown out. MiTCR, set to a Q25 quality threshold and the strictest error-elimination algorithm, was used for CDR3 identification, clonotype clustering and error correction. A nonparametric unseen species model with Euler transformation was used to estimate a lower bound on total TCR beta diversity. TCRdb's own reprocessing of the public reads used fastp at Q25 and MiXCR and kept productive beta chains. For every CDR3 protein sequence, its rows merge into one entry that carries the most common genes and DNA. V and J calls and clone size were set by TCRdb, not the authors. In this sample the table shows about 1.6 million distinct CDR3 sequences, roughly 32% of which occur a single time. The ten biggest clones cover around 11% of the sample.

To note about this clonotype: Its antigen has not been determined. An end of the junction does not agree with germline; a read error may underlie this.

The approximately 39 donors, aged about 6 to 100 years, were systemically healthy Caucasian individuals from Russia. Approximately 9 milliliters of peripheral blood were collected from each donor into EDTA-treated Vacutainer tubes. Ficoll-Paque density-gradient centrifugation was used to isolate PBMCs, with at least 6.5 million obtained per sample. Trizol reagent was used to extract total RNA from PBMCs, with at least 6 micrograms per sample. The percentages of naive CD45RAhigh/CD27high T cells were determined by flow cytometry on a PBMC aliquot from every donor. The source of this sequence is a woman aged 25-40 years in good health. Material: blood. The chain is encoded by TRBV20-1 joined to TRBJ2-6, with the D call perhaps TRBD1 or TRBD2, each one matching 5 bases. The bases are TGCGGTGCTAGTATCGGGGCTCTCTCTGGGGCCAACGTCCTGACTTTC. Translation gives CGASIGALSGANVLTF.